The 23 T cell receptor beta chains presented below share a single source sample, sequenced in a study of blood T cell repertoires in COVID-19 (dated by TCRdb to the early 2020s). Libraries were constructed by the immunoSEQ multiplex PCR assay. TCRdb retrieved this table from immuneACCESS and kept in-frame rearrangements only. Not all clones are present; in checked studies, unresolved V genes account for under half, and no reason is known for the remainder. Across this sample there are over 60,000 clones, with less than 85% seen only once. The ten largest make up 13% of the sample. Material: peripheral blood. Every receptor here comes from a man aged 50-60 years with COVID-19, enrolled during active disease.

The V call is TRBV9, the J call TRBJ2-3, with 8 bases fitting TRBD1. Germline V gene lookup returns CDR1 SGDLS and CDR2 YYNGEE. The CDR3 spans 19 residues. The J segment lost 1 base and the V segment lost 4 bases, leaving 17 bases of the junction unmatched. CDR3 amino acids: CASSLPKLGQGAGTDTQYF. The CDR3 DNA sequence: TGTGCCAGCAGCCTACCAAAATTGGGGCAGGGGGCGGGCACAGATACGCAGTATTTT. Full variable domain (remainder filled in from reference TRBV9 and TRBJ2-3): DSGVTQTPKHLITATGQRVTLRCSPRSGDLSVYWYQQSLDQGLQFLIQYYNGEERAKGNILERFSAQQFPDLHSELNLSSLELGDSALYFCASSLPKLGQGAGTDTQYFGPGTRLTVL.

The chain employs TRBV4-2 and TRBJ2-2; D not resolved. Between the trimmed V and J ends, which lost 2 bases and 5 bases, there was a span of 9 bases. The CDR3 sequence is 14 residues long. Per the germline V gene, CDR1 is LGHNA and CDR2 is YNFKEQ. CDR3 DNA: TGTGCCAGCAGCCAATTAGACGGGACCGGGGAGCTGTTTTTT. Translation: CASSQLDGTGELFF.

The gene calls are TRBV7-9 and TRBJ1-2, with unresolved D. Looked up from germline, CDR1 is SEHNR and CDR2 is FQNEAQ (reference sequence). The CDR3 is made up of 13 amino acids. The V end lost 1 base, the J end lost 7 bases, and 10 bases lay between the germline ends. The CDR3 DNA reads TGTGCCAGCAGCTTAGTCGGAGGTTTTGGCTACACCTTC. Protein product: CASSLVGGFGYTF.

The chain couples TRBV7-8 to TRBJ1-2; 9 nucleotides line up with TRBD1. Germline lookup yields CDR1 SGHVS and CDR2 FQNEAQ. V lost 5 bases to trimming and J lost 4 bases; unmatched junction nucleotides: 11. This CDR3 is 16 amino acids long. CDR3 amino acids: CASSPRLGDRAYGYTF. CDR3 sequence (DNA): TGTGCCAGCAGCCCCCGCCTGGGGGACAGGGCCTATGGCTACACCTTC.

The chain couples TRBV2 to TRBJ2-2, with D tentatively TRBD2 (6 bases). The CDR3 spans 15 residues. V was clipped by 9 bases and J by 1 base, with 15 bases between them. CDR1 and CDR2 (germline): SNHLY, FYNNEI. The CDR3 protein is CASSGRGLNTGELFF. The DNA for the CDR3 is TGTGCCAGTTCTGGACGGGGGTTGAACACCGGGGAGCTGTTTTTT.

This chain links TRBV27 with TRBJ1-4; 12 positions agree with TRBD1. The CDR3 is 17 amino acids. Germline V CDR1 and CDR2: MNHEY, SMNVEV (reference sequence). J was trimmed by 4 bases and V by 6 bases; bases with no gene match: 9. CDR3 in amino acids: CASRFGTGGLSNEKLFF. CDR3 DNA: TGTGCCAGCAGATTCGGGACAGGGGGCCTTAGTAATGAAAAACTGTTTTTT.

The V call is TRBV30, the J call TRBJ2-7; 12 bases agree with TRBD1. Germline loops: CDR1 GTSNPN, CDR2 SVGIG (reference sequence). The CDR3 is 15 amino acids. V gave up 1 base and J gave up 3 bases; unmatched junction bases: 4. This chain's CDR3 is CAWSEGQGAIYEQYF. For the CDR3, the DNA is TGTGCCTGGAGTGAGGGACAGGGGGCAATCTACGAGCAGTACTTC.

The chain links TRBV12-3 or TRBV12-4 to TRBJ1-5; D perhaps matches TRBD1 (5 bases). There are 12 residues in the CDR3. Trimming cost V 3 bases and J 10 bases, with 10 bases left between them. The CDR3 nucleotides are TGTGCCAGCAGTTTTAGGAGGGGTCCCCAGCATTTT. It is translated as CASSFRRGPQHF.

The CDR3 sequence is CASRRTGGAGELFF. Written as DNA, the CDR3 is TGTGCCAGCAGACGGACAGGGGGGGCCGGGGAGCTGTTTTTT. This chain uses TRBV6-6 with TRBJ2-2, with TRBD1 identical over 10 bases. Looked up from germline, CDR1 is MNHNY and CDR2 is SVGAGI (reference sequence). This CDR3 is 14 amino acids long. J lost 6 bases, V lost 6 bases, and 4 bases had no gene match.

The V call is TRBV19, the J call TRBJ1-5; no firm D call. V lost 10 bases to trimming and J lost 0 bases, with 10 bases between them. From germline, CDR1 is LNHDA and CDR2 SQIVND (reference sequence). The CDR3 contains 13 residues. CDR3 in DNA: TGTGCCACCCAGGATTATAGCAATCAGCCCCAGCATTTT. Translating it yields CATQDYSNQPQHF.

This chain connects TRBV4-1 to TRBJ2-7; TRBD1 matches 10 bases. V lost 2 bases, J lost 6 bases, and 13 bases stayed unmatched. The CDR3 has 17 residues. Germline assignment: CDR1 MGHRA and CDR2 YSYEKL. CDR3 coding DNA: TGCGCCAGCAGCCAACTCCTAGGACAGGGGGACCATCGCGAGCAGTACTTC. As protein: CASSQLLGQGDHREQYF.

The chain employs TRBV30 and TRBJ1-5; 7 bases line up with TRBD1. The CDR3 is 15 amino acids. V dropped 2 bases and J dropped 7; count of bases not matched to a gene: 11. Germline V gene lookup returns CDR1 GTSNPN and CDR2 SVGIG (reference sequence). The CDR3 DNA reads as TGTGCCTGGAGTTCCCTGGGGCAGGGGGACCAGCCCCAGCATTTT. Its translation: CAWSSLGQGDQPQHF. The full variable domain, completed using reference TRBV30 and TRBJ1-5, is SQTIHQWPATLVQPVGSPLSLECTVEGTSNPNLYWYRQAAGRGLQLLFYSVGIGQISSEVPQNLSASRPQDRQFILSSKKLLLSDSGFYLCAWSSLGQGDQPQHFGDGTRLSIL.

This rearrangement joins TRBV29-1 to TRBJ2-3; 9 bases fit TRBD2. This CDR3 contains 15 residues. In germline, CDR1 is SQVTM, CDR2 ANQGSEA. J gave up 2 bases and V 4 bases, and 7 bases lay outside the gene matches. CDR3 residues: CSVARLAEPTDTQYF. The CDR3 DNA sequence: TGCAGCGTTGCGAGACTAGCGGAGCCCACAGATACGCAGTATTTT.

The chain carries TRBV6-5 and TRBJ1-3; possibly TRBD1 for D (5 bases). CDR1 MNHEY and CDR2 SVGAGI come from the germline V gene. Trimming took off 10 bases at V and 4 bases at J, with 17 bases between the two ends. The CDR3 extends over 14 amino acids. The CDR3 DNA is TGTGCCATCTCTCCGGGACTAAGGGGAAACACCATATATTTT. Its translation is CAISPGLRGNTIYF.

V usage is TRBV5-8 and J usage is TRBJ2-7, with a tentative D call TRBD2 (6 bases). Germline-derived CDR1 and CDR2 are SGHTS and YDEGEE. This CDR3 comprises 14 residues. V was pared by 4 bases and J by 4 bases, with 15 bases between. For the CDR3, the DNA is TGTGCCAGCAGCCTAACGGGACTCCCGTACGAGCAGTACTTC. It codes for CASSLTGLPYEQYF.

The CDR3 nucleotides are TGTGCCACCAGCAGAGATCTTCCCTACAATGAGCAGTTCTTC. Amino acids: CATSRDLPYNEQFF. The chain joins TRBV15 to TRBJ2-1, with D unclear. The CDR3 consists of 14 residues. CDR1 LNHNV and CDR2 YYDKDF come from the germline V gene (reference sequence). With 0 bases removed from V and 2 bases from J, the gap between germline ends came to 5 bases.

This clone was seen only once. V is TRBV12-5 and J is TRBJ2-3; no firm D call. CDR1 is LGHNT and CDR2 is FRNRAP in the germline V gene. CDR3 length equals 16 residues. The V and J ends lost 0 bases and 4 bases respectively, with 14 bases between them. CDR3 in DNA: TGTGCTAGTGGTTTGGTACTTTCAATGATACCAGATACGCAGTATTTT. Protein sequence: CASGLVLSMIPDTQYF.

The chain couples TRBV2 to TRBJ1-4; 11 bases are a match to TRBD1. Germline loops: CDR1 SNHLY, CDR2 FYNNEI. The CDR3 runs to 15 residues. V lost 6 bases to trimming and J lost 7 bases; unmatched junction nucleotides: 7. The CDR3 sequence: CASSVAGTGGEKLFF. In nucleotides, the CDR3 is TGTGCCAGCAGCGTCGCCGGGACAGGGGGTGAAAAACTGTTTTTT.

The chain uses TRBV19 and TRBJ1-1, with 9 bases aligning to TRBD1. Losses at the gene ends were 6 bases for V and 5 bases for J; bases not matched to a gene: 4. Per germline, CDR1 LNHDA and CDR2 SQIVND (reference sequence). The CDR3 has 13 residues. The CDR3 reads CASSRQGGTEAFF. Written as DNA, the CDR3 is TGTGCCAGTAGCCGACAGGGGGGTACTGAAGCTTTCTTT.

The chain carries TRBV4-1 and TRBJ1-5; perhaps TRBD1 as D (6 bases). Germline V gives CDR1 MGHRA, CDR2 YSYEKL. CDR3 length: 15 residues. V shed 0 bases and J shed 6 bases, with 12 bases lying between them. CDR3 DNA: TGCGCCAGCAGCCAAGAAGGGGGTTCGTTTCAGCCCCAGCATTTT. As protein: CASSQEGGSFQPQHF.

The rearrangement joins TRBV2 to TRBJ2-1; 10 positions match TRBD2. The CDR3 has 17 amino acids. The V segment lost 6 bases and the J segment 0 bases; nucleotides outside the gene matches: 8. Germline lookup yields CDR1 SNHLY and CDR2 FYNNEI. The CDR3 sequence: CASRAGLAALSYNEQFF. CDR3 sequence (DNA): TGTGCCAGCAGAGCCGGACTAGCGGCCCTCTCCTACAATGAGCAGTTCTTC.

The genes are TRBV13 and TRBJ2-5; D is possibly TRBD1 (6 bases). The V end lost 7 bases, the J end lost 2 bases, and 14 bases lay between the germline ends. CDR1 and CDR2 from the germline V gene are PRHDT and FYEKMQ (reference sequence). The length of the CDR3 is 14 residues. The CDR3 region is CASNLRDTQETQYF. The DNA of the CDR3 is TGTGCCAGCAATCTTCGGGACACGCAAGAGACCCAGTACTTC. The entire variable domain, with the rest obtained from reference TRBV13 and TRBJ2-5, is as follows: AAGVIQSPRHLIKEKRETATLKCYPIPRHDTVYWYQQGPGQDPQFLISFYEKMQSDKGSIPDRFSAQQFSDYHSELNMSSLELGDSALYFCASNLRDTQETQYFGPGTRLLVL.

This chain uses TRBV19 with TRBJ2-3; tentative D call: TRBD2 (5 bases). Germline V gene sequence: CDR1 LNHDA, CDR2 SQIVND (reference sequence). This CDR3 has 15 residues. The V and J ends lost 3 bases and 2 bases respectively, with 12 bases between them. CDR3 coding DNA: TGTGCCAGTAGTATCTTCGCGGGCTTCACAGATACGCAGTATTTT. Protein product: CASSIFAGFTDTQYF.